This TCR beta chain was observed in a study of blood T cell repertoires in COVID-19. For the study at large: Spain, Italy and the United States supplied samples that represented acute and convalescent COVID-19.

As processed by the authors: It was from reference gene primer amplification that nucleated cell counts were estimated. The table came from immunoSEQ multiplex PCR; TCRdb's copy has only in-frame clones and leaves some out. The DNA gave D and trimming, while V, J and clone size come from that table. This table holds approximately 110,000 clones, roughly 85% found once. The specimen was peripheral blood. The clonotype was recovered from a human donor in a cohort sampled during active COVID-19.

CDR3 DNA: TGTGCCAGCGGACAGGGAGGCTATGGCTACACCTTC. Its translation: CASGQGGYGYTF. V is TRBV6-5 and J is TRBJ1-2; 8 bases agree with TRBD1. After removal of 8 bases from V and 4 bases from J, the junction contained 3 bases not matched to a gene. Germline CDR1 reads MNHEY; CDR2 reads SVGAGI. The CDR3 runs to 12 residues.